The entry below gives a single TCR beta chain sequence along with its context. Its matching antigen is unknown. The TRBV12-4/TRBJ1-2 clonotypes were amplified using barcode primers with ligated adaptors. TCRdb reprocessed the multiplex PCR reads with MiXCR, giving one entry per CDR3 protein. Of about 530 distinct CDR3 sequences in the sample, 6.2% are singletons; the top ten hold 90%. With 2 bases removed from V and 6 bases from J, the gap between germline ends came to 10 bases. The CDR3 contains 13 residues. Tregs were sorted as CD4+CD25+CD127-/low cells. Study outcomes and limitations: Greatest tumor Treg TCR overlap was with tumor naive CD4+ cells. Tumor memory CD4+ T cell TCR gene usage clustered with blood and lymph node memory CD4+ cells and lymph node naive CD4+ cells.

The sequencing input was tumor-infiltrating Tregs sorted from the breast tumor. The gene calls are TRBV12-3 or TRBV12-4 and TRBJ1-2; no clear D. This sequence was found in a female donor with breast cancer. The CDR3 DNA follows: TGTGCCAGCAGTTTATACTGGGCCAATGGCTACACCTTC. Its protein is CASSLYWANGYTF.